The T cell receptor beta chain under discussion was sequenced for a study of blood T cell repertoires in COVID-19. Study at large: Sites across the United States, Italy and Spain contributed samples from acute and convalescent COVID-19.

Per the original methods: Amplifying reference gene primers gave estimates of nucleated cell counts. Sequenced by immunoSEQ multiplex PCR; TCRdb stores in-frame clones only, minus some. The DNA was the basis for D and trimming; V, J and clone size are from that table. Among more than 90,000 clones listed, around 81% were seen once. With 5 bases clipped from V and 10 bases from J, the junction kept 7 bases outside the gene matches. Germline CDR1 reads SGHVS; CDR2 reads FQNEAQ. The CDR3 has 14 residues. This clonotype was sampled from a man aged 55 to 70 with acute or convalescent COVID-19. The chain combines TRBV7-8 with TRBJ2-1; 11 bases match TRBD1. Input material: peripheral blood. The CDR3 loop is CASSLGQGAGEQFF. The CDR3 DNA sequence: TGTGCCAGCAGCCTTGGACAGGGGGCAGGGGAGCAGTTCTTC.